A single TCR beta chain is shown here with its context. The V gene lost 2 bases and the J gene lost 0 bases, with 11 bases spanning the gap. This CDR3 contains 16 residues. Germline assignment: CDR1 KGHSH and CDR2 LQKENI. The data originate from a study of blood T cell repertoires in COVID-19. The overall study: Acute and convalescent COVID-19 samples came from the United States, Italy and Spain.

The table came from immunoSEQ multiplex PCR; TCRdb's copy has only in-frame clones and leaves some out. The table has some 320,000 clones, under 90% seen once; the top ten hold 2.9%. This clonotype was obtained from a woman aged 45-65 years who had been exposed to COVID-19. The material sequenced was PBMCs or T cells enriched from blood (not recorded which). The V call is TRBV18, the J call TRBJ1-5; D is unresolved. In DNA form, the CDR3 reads TGTGCCAGCTCACCAGATTTCGGGGATAGCAATCAGCCCCAGCATTTT. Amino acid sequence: CASSPDFGDSNQPQHF.